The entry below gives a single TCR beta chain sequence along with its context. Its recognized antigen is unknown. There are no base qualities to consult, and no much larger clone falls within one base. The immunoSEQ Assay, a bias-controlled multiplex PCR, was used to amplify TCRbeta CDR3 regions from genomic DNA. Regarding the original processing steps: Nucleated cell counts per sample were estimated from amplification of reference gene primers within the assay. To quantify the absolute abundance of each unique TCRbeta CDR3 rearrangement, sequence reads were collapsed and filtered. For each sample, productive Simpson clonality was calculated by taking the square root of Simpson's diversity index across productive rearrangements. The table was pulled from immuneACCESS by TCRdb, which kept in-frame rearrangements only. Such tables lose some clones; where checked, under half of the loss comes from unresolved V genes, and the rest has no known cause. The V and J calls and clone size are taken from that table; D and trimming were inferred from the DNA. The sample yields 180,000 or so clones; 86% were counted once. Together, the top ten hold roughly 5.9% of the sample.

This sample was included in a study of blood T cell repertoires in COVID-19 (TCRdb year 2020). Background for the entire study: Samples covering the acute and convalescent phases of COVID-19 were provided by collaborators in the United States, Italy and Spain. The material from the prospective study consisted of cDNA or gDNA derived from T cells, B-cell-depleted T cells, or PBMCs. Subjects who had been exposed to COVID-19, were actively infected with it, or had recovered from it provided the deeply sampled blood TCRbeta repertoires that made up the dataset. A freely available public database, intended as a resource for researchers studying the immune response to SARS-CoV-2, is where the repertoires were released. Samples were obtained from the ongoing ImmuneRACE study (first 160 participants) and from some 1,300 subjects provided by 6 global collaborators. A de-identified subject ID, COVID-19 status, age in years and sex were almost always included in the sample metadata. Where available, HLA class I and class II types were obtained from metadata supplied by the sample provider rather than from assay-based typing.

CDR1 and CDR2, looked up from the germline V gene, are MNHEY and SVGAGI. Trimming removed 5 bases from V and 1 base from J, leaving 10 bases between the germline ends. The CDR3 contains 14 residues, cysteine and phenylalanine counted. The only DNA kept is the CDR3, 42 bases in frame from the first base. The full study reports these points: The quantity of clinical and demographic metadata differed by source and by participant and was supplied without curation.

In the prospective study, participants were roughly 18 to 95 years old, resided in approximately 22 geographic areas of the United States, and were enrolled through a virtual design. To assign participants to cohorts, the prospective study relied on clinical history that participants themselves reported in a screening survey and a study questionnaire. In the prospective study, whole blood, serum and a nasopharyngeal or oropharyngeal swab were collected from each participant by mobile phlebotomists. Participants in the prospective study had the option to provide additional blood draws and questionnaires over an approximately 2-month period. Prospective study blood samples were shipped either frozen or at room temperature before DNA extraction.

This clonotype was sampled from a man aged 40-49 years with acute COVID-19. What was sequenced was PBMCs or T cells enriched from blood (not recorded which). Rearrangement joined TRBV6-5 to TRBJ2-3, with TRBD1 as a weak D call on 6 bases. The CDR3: CASSPRTGTDTQYF. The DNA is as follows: TGTGCCAGCAGTCCACGGACAGGCACAGATACGCAGTATTTT.